The present T cell receptor (beta chain) was sequenced within a study of T cells in Graves' hyperthyroidism and ophthalmopathy. Study results and caveats: Using 13 V-J features, a model discriminated ophthalmopathy from stable hyperthyroidism. Most thyroid clonotypes expanded above 0.001 were also detected in blood.

In this sample, this clonotype turned up a few times. Its specificity is unknown. Authors of the study amplified TCR beta CDR3 regions from RNA transcripts. First-round RT-PCR targeting the TCR CDR3 was performed with the HTBI primer set. One entry per CDR3 protein, called by TCRdb with MiXCR from the multiplex PCR reads. The profile covers approximately 700,000 distinct CDR3 sequences, with just under 45% appearing a single time and less than 8.5% taken by the ten largest. V dropped 7 bases and J dropped 3; count of bases not matched to a gene: 2. The CDR3 sequence is 12 residues long. Germline values: CDR1 SEHNR, CDR2 FQNEAQ (reference sequence). For the diagnoses, clinical symptoms, serum thyroxine and TRAb, thyroid ultrasound and orbital computed tomography were used.

V and J are TRBV7-9 and TRBJ1-1; 7 nucleotides line up with TRBD1. Sequenced material: peripheral blood or thyroid tissue (not recorded which). The sequence was collected from an adult man with Graves' disease, either hyperthyroidism or ophthalmopathy (not recorded which). The DNA of the CDR3 is TGTGCCAGCATTCAGGGGGACACTGAAGCTTTCTTT. This translates into CASIQGDTEAFF.